This TCR beta chain was documented in a study of CXCR3-negative and CXCR3-positive naive CD8 T cells. Study-wide results and caveats: Researchers report that CXCR3-positive naive cells carry more hydrophobic TRB CDR3s than CXCR3-negative naive cells.

Turning to this clonotype: Its antigen is as yet unknown.

The method, 5' RACE with UMI labels, was used to prepare the TRB cDNA libraries. After re-calling the 5' RACE reads, TCRdb lists one entry per CDR3 protein, DNA absent. This sample's table reports some 85,000 distinct CDR3 sequences. The germline gives CDR1 MDHEN, CDR2 SYDVKM. CDR3 length: 14 residues. The gene calls are TRBV28 and TRBJ2-3; TCRdb selects TRBD1, and the lack of DNA leaves this call unchecked. The sample was naive CXCR3+ CD8+ T cells from blood. The subset was: CD45RO-CCR7+CD27+CD95- naive CD8+ T cells expressing CXCR3 (TNR3+). This receptor was identified in a human donor in good health. Some clones in this sample may be carry-over from other donors' samples. CDR3: CASSSPGGADTQYF.